Sequencing of this T cell receptor (beta chain) was carried out in a study of T cells in Graves' hyperthyroidism and ophthalmopathy. Amplification yielded TCR beta CDR3 regions, with RNA transcripts as the source. HTBI primers were used for first-round RT-PCR of the TCR CDR3. TCRdb ran MiXCR on the multiplex PCR reads and lists one entry per CDR3 protein. The data hold 300,000 to 400,000 distinct CDR3 sequences, with around 20% observed a single time. Trimming removed 6 bases from V and 8 bases from J; junction bases left unmatched: 8. The CDR3 is 14 amino acids. Germline CDR1 reads SGHRS; CDR2 reads YFSETQ. There are a few counts of this clonotype.

The source material was blood. This sequence was found in a woman between 45 and 60 years old with Graves' hyperthyroidism. The chain uses TRBV5-1 and TRBJ1-6; 7 bases align to TRBD1. The CDR3 nucleotides are TGCGCCAGCAATCAGGGGGGTTACTATTCACCCCTCCACTTT. As protein: CASNQGGYYSPLHF.